The clone carrying this T cell receptor (beta chain) was counted once. Its antigen remains unknown. Additional DNA sequences in this sample encode the identical CDR3. This sample was taken from a study of cytomegalovirus exposure and HLA in healthy donors. Study-wide results and caveats: Researchers had no immune exposure information except CMV serostatus available.

Donors likely had unrecorded immune exposures despite being nominally healthy when sampled. The CDR3 runs 14 residues. Trimming cost V 3 bases and J 4 bases, with 12 bases left between them. Germline V gene data show CDR1 as LNHDA and CDR2 as SQIVND (reference sequence). This PCR relied on a set of 60 Vbeta primers and 13 Jbeta primers. In the authors' methods: An analysis performed later counted about 80 million unique TCR beta chains (approximately 10 million of them shared). Sequencing used immunoSEQ multiplex PCR; TCRdb keeps in-frame clones, though not all of them. V and J calls plus clone size are reproduced from that table; the DNA served to infer D and trimming. The table has about 160,000 clones, roughly 80% seen once.

The source of this sequence is a man aged 18 to 30 in good health and CMV-seropositive. The genes are TRBV19 and TRBJ1-1, with D perhaps matching TRBD1 (5 bases). What was sequenced was PBMCs. The chain's CDR3 is CASSIWGLGTEAFF. The CDR3 DNA follows: TGTGCCAGTAGTATTTGGGGCCTGGGCACTGAAGCTTTCTTT. The entire variable domain, with the rest obtained from reference TRBV19 and TRBJ1-1, is as follows: DGGITQSPKYLFRKEGQNVTLSCEQNLNHDAMYWYRQDPGQGLRLIYYSQIVNDFQKGDIAEGYSVSREKKESFPLTVTSAQKNPTAFYLCASSIWGLGTEAFFGQGTRLTVV.